A single sample gave rise to the 4 T cell receptor beta chains below, sequenced in a study of T cells in Graves' hyperthyroidism and ophthalmopathy. TCR beta CDR3 regions were amplified from RNA. TCR CDR3 underwent first-round RT-PCR with the HTBI primer set. TCRdb re-derived calls from the multiplex PCR reads in MiXCR, one entry per CDR3 protein. The data contain roughly 630,000 distinct CDR3 sequences, around 14% of them singletons. The sequencing sample was made of blood. Receptors originate from a woman in her twenties or thirties with Graves' hyperthyroidism.

This clonotype was detected a few times. The chain recombines TRBV18 with TRBJ1-2; D is possibly TRBD1 (5 bases). CDR3 length: 12 amino acids. The V end lost 4 bases, the J end lost 7 bases, and 10 bases lay between the germline ends. The V gene's germline CDR1 is KGHSH and CDR2 LQKENI. DNA of the CDR3: TGTGCCAGCTCACTGAGGGGCTTTGGCTACACCTTC. It specifies CASSLRGFGYTF.

On this clonotype itself: A much larger clone differs by one base, so this may be a read error. The chain employs TRBV28 and TRBJ2-1; 7 bases agree with TRBD2. CDR1 is MDHEN and CDR2 is SYDVKM in the germline V gene. This CDR3 contains 15 residues. After removal of 4 bases from V and 9 bases from J, the junction contained 12 bases not matched to a gene. The DNA of the CDR3 is TGTGCCAGCAGTTCCCGGGACTACGGGCATAGTGAGCAGTTCTTC. Protein: CASSSRDYGHSEQFF.

The CDR3 DNA reads TGTGCCAGCAGCTCCGGGACCCAGGGGGGCTACACCTTC. Translated: CASSSGTQGGYTF. The V call is TRBV11-2, the J call TRBJ1-2; D possibly corresponds to TRBD1 (6 bases). Germline V gene lookup returns CDR1 SGHAT and CDR2 FQNNGV. The V end was cut by 4 bases, the J end by 8 bases, with 14 bases between. CDR3 length: 13 amino acids.

This clonotype showed up many times. The rearrangement joins TRBV20-1 to TRBJ2-1; 7 bases map to TRBD2. V shed 0 bases and J 6 bases; nucleotides not matched to a gene: 8. From germline, CDR1 is DFQATT and CDR2 SNEGSKA (reference sequence). The CDR3 length is 15 residues. The CDR3 reads CSARDWASGVNEQFF. In DNA form, the CDR3 reads TGCAGTGCTAGAGATTGGGCTAGCGGAGTCAATGAGCAGTTCTTC.